This TCR beta chain was retrieved from a study of blood T cell repertoires in COVID-19. As for the study in general: The study drew acute and convalescent COVID-19 samples from the United States, Italy and Spain. The analysed material was cDNA or gDNA that came from T cells, B-cell-depleted T cells, or PBMCs.

CDR3 size: 16 residues. CDR1 and CDR2 from the germline V gene are SGHDT and YYEEEE. V was cut by 4 bases and J by 7 bases, with 23 bases left in between. Before being deemed recovered, Cohort 3 donors had two negative PCRs, clearance, or symptom resolution. Source study methods: Quantification of nucleated cells was approximated via reference gene primer amplification. The method was immunoSEQ multiplex PCR; TCRdb's version includes in-frame clones alone and lacks a portion of them. V, J and clone size are those of that table, while D and trimming were read from the DNA. The sample has about 190,000 clones; more than 70% are singletons.

This chain links TRBV5-6 with TRBJ2-5, with D tentatively TRBD2 (5 bases). The sample taken for sequencing was PBMCs or T cells enriched from blood (not recorded which). This clonotype originated in a woman in her thirties who had recovered from COVID-19. CDR3 sequence reads: CASSNGVGFLEGTQYF. The CDR3 region has the DNA TGTGCCAGCAGCAATGGCGTCGGTTTTTTAGAGGGGACCCAGTACTTC.